These 14 T cell receptor beta chains came from one sample sequenced in a study of blood T cell repertoires in COVID-19. Assay used: immunoSEQ multiplex PCR; TCRdb lists only in-frame clones, some missing. The sample yields 57,000 or so clones, around nine tenths seen once. Sequencing used peripheral blood. The receptors were gathered from a woman aged 50 to 60 with active or convalescent COVID-19.

This chain links TRBV9 with TRBJ1-1; 9 nucleotides agree with TRBD1. CDR1 is SGDLS, CDR2 YYNGEE, per germline. CDR3 length: 15 amino acids. After removal of 6 bases from V and 6 bases from J, the junction contained 12 bases not matched to a gene. The CDR3: CASKCITGGAPEAFF. Written as DNA, the CDR3 is TGTGCCAGCAAATGCATTACAGGGGGCGCTCCTGAAGCTTTCTTT.

The V gene is TRBV29-1, the J gene TRBJ2-7; TRBD2 agrees at 12 bases. The CDR3 consists of 15 residues. V lost 3 bases and J lost 5; bases outside the gene matches: 8. In germline, CDR1 is SQVTM, CDR2 ANQGSEA. The CDR3 sequence is CSVDMASGRANEQYF. The CDR3 DNA reads as TGCAGCGTTGATATGGCTAGCGGGAGGGCCAACGAGCAGTACTTC.

The chain has TRBV11-2 and TRBJ2-3; tentatively, D is TRBD2 (6 bases). The V gene lost 1 base and the J gene lost 1 base, with 21 bases spanning the gap. This CDR3 has 19 amino acids. Per the germline V gene, CDR1 is SGHAT and CDR2 is FQNNGV. The CDR3 nucleotides read TGTGCCAGCAGCTTAGGTAGTAGCGGAGTTGGTCCCCGCACAGATACGCAGTATTTT. Translating it yields CASSLGSSGVGPRTDTQYF. Full variable domain (missing parts from reference TRBV11-2 and TRBJ2-3): EAGVAQSPRYKIIEKRQSVAFWCNPISGHATLYWYQQILGQGPKLLIQFQNNGVVDDSQLPKDRFSAERLKGVDSTLKIQPAKLEDSAVYLCASSLGSSGVGPRTDTQYFGPGTRLTVL.

The genes are TRBV12-5 and TRBJ2-5, with 7 bases aligning to TRBD1. Trimming removed 6 bases from V and 5 bases from J; junction bases left unmatched: 15. There are 16 residues in the CDR3. Per the germline V gene, CDR1 is LGHNT and CDR2 is FRNRAP. The CDR3 region is CASGPPETGRSETQYF. In DNA, the CDR3 is TGTGCTAGTGGCCCCCCTGAGACAGGGCGAAGCGAGACCCAGTACTTC.

The table lists this clone with a count of one. The chain couples TRBV28 to TRBJ2-5; 7 nucleotides line up with TRBD2. Germline V lookup: CDR1 MDHEN, CDR2 SYDVKM. V shed 7 bases, J shed 6 bases, and the junction held 11 bases outside the gene matches. The CDR3 runs to 14 residues. The CDR3 reads CASIGSGGFKTQYF. CDR3 DNA sequence: TGTGCCAGCATTGGGTCGGGGGGATTCAAGACCCAGTACTTC. The whole variable domain, remainder taken from reference TRBV28 and TRBJ2-5, is DVKVTQSSRYLVKRTGEKVFLECVQDMDHENMFWYRQDPGLGLRLIYFSYDVKMKEKGDIPEGYSVSREKKERFSLILESASTNQTSMYLCASIGSGGFKTQYFGPGTRLLVL.

The chain links TRBV5-6 to TRBJ2-7; a possible D gene is TRBD2 (6 bases). Trimming removed 0 bases at V and 4 bases at J, with 8 bases between. In germline, CDR1 is SGHDT, CDR2 YYEEEE. The CDR3 contains 13 residues. CDR3 nucleotides: TGTGCCAGCAGCTTGGACAGCGGGTACGAGCAGTACTTC. Translated, it gives CASSLDSGYEQYF. The full variable domain, completed using reference TRBV5-6 and TRBJ2-7, is DAGVTQSPTHLIKTRGQQVTLRCSPKSGHDTVSWYQQALGQGPQFIFQYYEEEERQRGNFPDRFSGHQFPNYSSELNVNALLLGDSALYLCASSLDSGYEQYFGPGTRLTVT.

This clone was seen once. The chain carries TRBV9 and TRBJ1-1, with 9 bases matching TRBD1. The CDR3 is 13 amino acids. Germline loops: CDR1 SGDLS, CDR2 YYNGEE. Trimming took 3 bases from V and 5 from J; bases not matched to a gene: 2. The CDR3 DNA sequence: TGTGCCAGCAGCGAGGGGACAGGGACTGAAGCTTTCTTT. Translated, it gives CASSEGTGTEAFF.

The sample holds a few counts of this clone. The chain uses TRBV2 and TRBJ1-2; a possible D gene is TRBD1 (6 bases). The CDR3 has 13 amino acids. Germline loops: CDR1 SNHLY, CDR2 FYNNEI. V was clipped by 8 bases and J by 5 bases, with 15 bases between them. CDR3 sequence reads: CASYDGTYYGYTF. Written as DNA, the CDR3 is TGTGCCAGCTATGATGGGACATATTATGGCTACACCTTC.

This chain connects TRBV4-1 to TRBJ2-6, with a tentative D call TRBD1 (5 bases). This CDR3 contains 16 residues. V dropped 0 bases and J dropped 4 bases, with 10 bases sitting between them. CDR1 is MGHRA and CDR2 is YSYEKL in the germline V gene. The CDR3 bases are TGCGCCAGCAGCCAAGATTCAGGGTTGGGGGCCAACGTCCTGACTTTC. It is translated as CASSQDSGLGANVLTF.

V is TRBV12-3 or TRBV12-4 and J is TRBJ1-1; D is perhaps TRBD1 (6 bases). V was clipped by 5 bases and J by 6 bases, with 7 bases between them. The CDR3 runs to 11 residues. The CDR3 nucleotides are TGTGCCAGCAGTCAGGGGCCTGAAGCTTTCTTT. It encodes CASSQGPEAFF.

This chain joins TRBV13 and TRBJ1-1, with 8 nucleotides matching TRBD1. The germline CDR1 and CDR2 sequences are PRHDT and FYEKMQ (reference sequence). With 5 bases clipped from V and 4 bases from J, the junction kept 12 bases outside the gene matches. This CDR3 comprises 16 residues. The CDR3 protein is CASSPSGQGGFTEAFF. The CDR3 bases are TGTGCCAGCAGCCCCTCCGGACAGGGTGGGTTCACTGAAGCTTTCTTT.

This chain connects TRBV25-1 to TRBJ2-5, with a weak D call TRBD2 (5 bases). Germline-derived CDR1 and CDR2 are MGHDK and SYGVNS. V lost 3 bases to trimming and J lost 1 base, with 12 bases between them. This CDR3 region has 15 residues. As DNA, the CDR3 is TGTGCCAGCAGTGACTCCCTGGGAGTCCAAGAGACCCAGTACTTC. Residues: CASSDSLGVQETQYF. The variable domain in full, completed from reference TRBV25-1 and TRBJ2-5, reads EADIYQTPRYLVIGTGKKITLECSQTMGHDKMYWYQQDPGMELHLIHYSYGVNSTEKGDLSSESTVSRIRTEHFPLTLESARPSHTSQYLCASSDSLGVQETQYFGPGTRLLVL.

About this clone: This CDR3 is also generated by other DNA sequences in the sample. The gene calls are TRBV7-3 and TRBJ2-6, with 8 bases fitting TRBD1. The CDR3 runs to 14 residues. From germline, CDR1 is SGHTA and CDR2 FQGTGA. V was clipped by 10 bases and J by 4 bases; unmatched bases: 6. The CDR3 region is CATAGGGGANVLTF. Written as DNA, the CDR3 is TGTGCCACGGCAGGGGGCGGGGGGGCCAACGTCCTGACTTTC.

This chain connects TRBV19 to TRBJ2-1; 9 bases match TRBD2. J was trimmed by 12 bases and V by 3 bases; bases with no gene match: 12. The CDR3 runs 15 residues. In germline, CDR1 is LNHDA, CDR2 SQIVND (reference sequence). CDR3 sequence: CASSIGLALAGGQFF. The CDR3 nucleotides are TGTGCCAGTAGTATCGGACTAGCGTTGGCGGGAGGGCAGTTCTTC.